This TCR beta chain was identified during a study of T cell changes during pregnancy in multiple sclerosis. Using immunoSEQ multiplex PCR, the repertoire was profiled, and TCRdb retains in-frame clones only, with some absent. The top ten clones hold approximately 1.6% of a sample with over 50,000 clones, nearly 90% of them seen once. Sample: peripheral blood, taken in the first trimester of pregnancy. The TCR sequence derives from a female donor with multiple sclerosis, enrolled in a pregnancy study.

In DNA, the CDR3 is TGTGCCAGCAGTTTACAGGGTGGCTCCTACGAGCAGTACTTC. As protein: CASSLQGGSYEQYF. This chain connects TRBV28 to TRBJ2-7; possible D gene TRBD1, 5 bases. Trimming cost V 2 bases and J 0 bases, with 8 bases left between them. The CDR3 runs 14 residues. The germline V gene encodes CDR1 MDHEN and CDR2 SYDVKM.